This T cell receptor (beta chain) was documented in a study of cytomegalovirus exposure and HLA in healthy donors. TCRdb's table, derived via immunoSEQ multiplex PCR, lists solely in-frame clones and lacks some. The repertoire holds about 250,000 clones, with over 75% as singletons. This CDR3 is built from 14 residues. Germline V gene sequence: CDR1 MDHEN, CDR2 SYDVKM. Trimming cost V 3 bases and J 7 bases, with 15 bases left between them. Input material: PBMCs. This receptor was obtained from a young man in good health and CMV-seropositive. This chain uses TRBV28 with TRBJ1-2; D gene uncertain. CDR3 nucleotides: TGTGCCAGCAGTTTGACCGGAGAACAACTTGGCTACACCTTC. Protein product: CASSLTGEQLGYTF.